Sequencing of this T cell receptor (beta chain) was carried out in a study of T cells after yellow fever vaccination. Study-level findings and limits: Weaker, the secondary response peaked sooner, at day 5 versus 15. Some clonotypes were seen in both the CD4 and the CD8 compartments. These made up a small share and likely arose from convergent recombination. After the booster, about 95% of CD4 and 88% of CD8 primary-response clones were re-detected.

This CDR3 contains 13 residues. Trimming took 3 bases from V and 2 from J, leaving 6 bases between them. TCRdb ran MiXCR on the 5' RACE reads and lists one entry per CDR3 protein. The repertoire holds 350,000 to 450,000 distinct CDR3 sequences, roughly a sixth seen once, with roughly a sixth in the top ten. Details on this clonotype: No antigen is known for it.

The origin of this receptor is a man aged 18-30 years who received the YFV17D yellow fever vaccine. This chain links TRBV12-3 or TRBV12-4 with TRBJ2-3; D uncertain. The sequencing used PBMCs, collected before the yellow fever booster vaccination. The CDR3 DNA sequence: TGTGCCAGCAGTTTTGGTACCACAGATACGCAGTATTTT. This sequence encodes CASSFGTTDTQYF.